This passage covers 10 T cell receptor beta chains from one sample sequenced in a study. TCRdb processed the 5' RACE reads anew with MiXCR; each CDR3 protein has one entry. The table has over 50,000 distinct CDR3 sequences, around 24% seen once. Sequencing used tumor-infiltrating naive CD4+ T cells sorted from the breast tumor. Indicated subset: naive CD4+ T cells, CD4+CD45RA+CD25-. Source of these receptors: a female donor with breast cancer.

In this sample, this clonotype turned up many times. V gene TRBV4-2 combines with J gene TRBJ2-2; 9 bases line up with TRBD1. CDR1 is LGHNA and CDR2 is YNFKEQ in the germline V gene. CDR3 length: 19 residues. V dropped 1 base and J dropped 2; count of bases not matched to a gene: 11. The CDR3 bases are TGTGCCAGCAGCCAAGCGGGTGATCCGGGACAGGGCAACACCGGGGAGCTGTTTTTT. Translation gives CASSQAGDPGQGNTGELFF.

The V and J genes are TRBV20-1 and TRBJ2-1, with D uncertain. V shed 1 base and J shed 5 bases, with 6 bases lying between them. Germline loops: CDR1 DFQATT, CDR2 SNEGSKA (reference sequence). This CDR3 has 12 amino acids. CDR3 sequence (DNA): TGCAGTGCTAGAGTGTTGGACAATGAGCAGTTCTTC. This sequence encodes CSARVLDNEQFF.

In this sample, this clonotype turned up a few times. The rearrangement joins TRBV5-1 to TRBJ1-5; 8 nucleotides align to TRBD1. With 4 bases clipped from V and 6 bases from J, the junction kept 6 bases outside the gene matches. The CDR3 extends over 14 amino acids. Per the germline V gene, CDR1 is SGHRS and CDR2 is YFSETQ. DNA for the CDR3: TGCGCCAGCAGCGTTGACAGGGGTAGTCAGCCCCAGCATTTT. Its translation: CASSVDRGSQPQHF.

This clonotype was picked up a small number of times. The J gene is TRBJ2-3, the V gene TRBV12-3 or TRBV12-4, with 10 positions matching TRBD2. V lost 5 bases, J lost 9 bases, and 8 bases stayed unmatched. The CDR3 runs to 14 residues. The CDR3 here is CASSLQREGRTQYF. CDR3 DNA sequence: TGTGCCAGCAGTCTACAGCGGGAGGGCCGGACGCAGTATTTT.

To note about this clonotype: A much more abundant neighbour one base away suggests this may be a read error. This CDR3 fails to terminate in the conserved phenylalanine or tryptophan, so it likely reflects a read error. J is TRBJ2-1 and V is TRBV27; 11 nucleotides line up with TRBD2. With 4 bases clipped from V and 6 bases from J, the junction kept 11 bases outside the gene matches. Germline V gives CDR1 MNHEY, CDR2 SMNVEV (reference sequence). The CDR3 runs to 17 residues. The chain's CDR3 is CASSSPLTSGTPNEQFL. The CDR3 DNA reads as TGTGCCAGCAGTTCCCCATTGACTAGCGGGACTCCCAATGAGCAGTTCTTA.

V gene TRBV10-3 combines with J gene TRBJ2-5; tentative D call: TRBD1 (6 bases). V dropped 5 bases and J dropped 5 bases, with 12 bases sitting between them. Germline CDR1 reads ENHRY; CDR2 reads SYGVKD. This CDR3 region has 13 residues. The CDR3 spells CAISHRVMETQYF. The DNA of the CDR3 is TGTGCCATCAGTCACAGGGTTATGGAGACCCAGTACTTC.

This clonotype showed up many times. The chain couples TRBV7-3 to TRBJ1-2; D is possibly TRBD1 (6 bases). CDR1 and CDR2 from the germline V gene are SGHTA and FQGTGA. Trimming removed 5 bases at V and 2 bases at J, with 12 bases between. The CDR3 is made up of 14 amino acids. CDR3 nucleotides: TGTGCCAGCAGCCCCGGACAGCTGAACTATGGCTACACCTTC. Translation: CASSPGQLNYGYTF.

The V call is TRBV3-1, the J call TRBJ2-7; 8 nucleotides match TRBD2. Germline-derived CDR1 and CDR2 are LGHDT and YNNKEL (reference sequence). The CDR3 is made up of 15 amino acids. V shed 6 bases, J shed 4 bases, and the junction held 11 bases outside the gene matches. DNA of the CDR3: TGTGCCAGCAGGAGTGGGGCGGGAGGAGGTTACGAGCAGTACTTC. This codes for CASRSGAGGGYEQYF.

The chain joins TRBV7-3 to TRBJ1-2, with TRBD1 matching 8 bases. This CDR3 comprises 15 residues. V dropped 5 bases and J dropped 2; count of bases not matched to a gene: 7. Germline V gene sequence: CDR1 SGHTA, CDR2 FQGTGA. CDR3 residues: CASSRPDRENYGYTF. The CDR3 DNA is TGTGCCAGCAGCCGCCCGGACAGGGAGAACTATGGCTACACCTTC.

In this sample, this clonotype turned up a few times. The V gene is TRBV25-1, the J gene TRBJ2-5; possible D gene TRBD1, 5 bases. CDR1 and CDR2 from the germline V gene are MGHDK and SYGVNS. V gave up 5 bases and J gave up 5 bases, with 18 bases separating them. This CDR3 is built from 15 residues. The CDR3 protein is CASSTSSGPHETQYF. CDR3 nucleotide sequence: TGTGCCAGCAGTACCTCTTCAGGGCCCCACGAGACCCAGTACTTC.